The T cell receptor beta chain described here comes from a study of Ad26.COV2.S vaccination and SARS-CoV-2 variants. Study conclusions and caveats: Vaccine recipients showed a spike-specific TCR breadth that was higher than in placebo recipients.

Remarks on this clone: Antigen unknown.

V shed 1 base and J shed 10 bases, with 11 bases lying between them. Germline lookup yields CDR1 MNHEY and CDR2 SVGAGI. The CDR3 consists of 14 residues. The assay was immunoSEQ multiplex PCR, and TCRdb's table has in-frame clones only and misses some. The table shows about 410,000 clones, with 80% to 90% occurring only once. Treatment of the sample: around 19 received Ad26.COV2.S at low or high dose, single or two shots; roughly 5 received placebo; per-sample allocation not given. Each sample was drawn 63 days after the first injection (of vaccine or placebo). The sample consisted of peripheral blood, taken in a trial of Ad26.COV2.S vaccine versus placebo. The clonotype comes from a person aged 18 to 65 who received the Ad26.COV2.S COVID-19 vaccine or a placebo. J is TRBJ1-6 and V is TRBV6-5, with a tentative D call TRBD1 (5 bases). CDR3: CASSYFRGNSPLHF. In nucleotides, the CDR3 is TGTGCCAGCAGTTACTTCCGGGGCAACTCACCCCTCCACTTT.